This T cell receptor beta chain was observed in a study of regulatory T cells in long-lasting Graves disease. CDR1 and CDR2 from the germline V gene are MGHRA and YSYEKL. V was pared by 2 bases and J by 1 base, with 7 bases of the junction left unmatched. CDR3 size: 18 residues. Library construction for TCR beta used iRepertoire HTBI primers and Arm-PCR of CDR3 regions. Each CDR3 protein is one row after TCRdb ran MiXCR on the multiplex PCR reads. This sample has almost 450,000 distinct CDR3 sequences, with roughly 15% found just once. This clonotype was seen a few times. The antigen is undetermined. Time point here: newly diagnosed GD, antithyroid drugs for less than 3 months. PBMC-derived RNA was used for the TCR library. The guidelines of the American Thyroid Association were the basis for diagnosing Graves' disease. Study-wide points: TRBV28, TRBJ1-2 and TRBJ2-5 were segments that persistent disease favored.

The same sample was also studied in work on T cells in Graves' hyperthyroidism and ophthalmopathy. From that report: Also found in blood were most expanded thyroid clonotypes above 0.001.

The TCR comes from a woman in her 30s with Graves disease. Sequences were derived from peripheral blood mononuclear cells (PBMCs), sampled at new diagnosis, from a patient treated with antithyroid drugs. V is TRBV4-1 and J is TRBJ2-3, with TRBD2 matching 12 bases. Here the CDR3 DNA reads TGCGCCAGCAGCCAATCGCCGAGACTAGCGGGAGGCACAGATACGCAGTATTTT. Its protein is CASSQSPRLAGGTDTQYF.